The clone carrying this TCR beta chain has ten or more counts. Its antigen is not identified. Healthy control samples came from blood bank volunteers in Maryland, USA. Unsorted libraries were generated from 2 million PBMCs. These cells had been stored in RNAlater at -80 C. Trimming removed 0 bases from V and 5 bases from J, with 9 bases in between. The CDR3 has 13 residues. CDR1 is SGHRS and CDR2 is YFSETQ in the germline V gene. This sample is drawn from a study of neurological immune-mediated disorders. Study-wide points: TCR-beta repertoires seemed private in all groups, with no expanded CDR3 amino acid sequences shared. Multiple sclerosis was found to have the least TCR clonal expansion, below healthy controls, and HTLV-1-associated myelopathy the most.

TCRdb re-analysed the 5' RACE reads in MiXCR, keeping a single row per CDR3 protein. This sample has under 60,000 distinct CDR3 sequences, with 15% to 20% found just once. The chain joins TRBV5-1 to TRBJ2-7; D is undetermined. The specimen sequenced was PBMCs. The receptor's source is a man in his sixties in good health. Written as DNA, the CDR3 is TGCGCCAGCAGCTTGGAAGCGTTAAACGAGCAGTACTTC. Amino acids: CASSLEALNEQYF.